The entry below gives a single T cell receptor beta chain sequence along with its context. This entry is derived from a study of T cell changes during pregnancy in multiple sclerosis. Produced via immunoSEQ multiplex PCR; TCRdb's table is partial and in-frame only. The profile shows under 110,000 clones, more than 80% of them singletons. This receptor was obtained from a female donor with multiple sclerosis, enrolled in a pregnancy study. This sample comprised peripheral blood, obtained before pregnancy.

Here the CDR3 DNA reads TGTGCCAGCAGTAAAGACACAGATAATTCACCCCTCCACTTT. It codes for CASSKDTDNSPLHF. The chain uses TRBV6-5 and TRBJ1-6, with D unresolved. Between the trimmed V and J ends, which lost 5 bases and 5 bases, there was a span of 10 bases. This CDR3 region has 14 residues. Germline CDR1 reads MNHEY; CDR2 reads SVGAGI.